The 23 T cell receptor beta chains in this list originate from one sample, sequenced in a study of T cell responses to AZD1222 COVID-19 vaccine. Assay: immunoSEQ multiplex PCR; the TCRdb copy retains only in-frame clones and omits some. There are about 83,000 clones in the sample; 91% occur only once, and around 30% lies in the top ten. Here the sequenced sample was peripheral blood, taken 28 days after the second AZD1222 dose. These receptor sequences come from an adult who received the AZD1222 COVID-19 vaccine.

The rearrangement uses TRBV27 and TRBJ2-5; tentatively, D is TRBD1 (6 bases). The CDR3 contains 15 residues. Trimming pared 6 bases from V and 4 bases from J, leaving 18 bases between. Germline-derived CDR1 and CDR2 are MNHEY and SMNVEV (reference sequence). The CDR3 loop is CASRGIATGGETQYF. CDR3 DNA sequence: TGTGCCAGCAGGGGGATAGCGACAGGAGGAGAGACCCAGTACTTC.

The chain is built from TRBV4-1 and TRBJ1-5; possibly TRBD1 for D (6 bases). CDR3 size: 15 residues. V lost 0 bases and J lost 7, with 13 bases in between. The germline V gene encodes CDR1 MGHRA and CDR2 YSYEKL. CDR3 sequence (DNA): TGCGCCAGCAGCCAAGATTCCGGGGGCGGCCAGCCCCAGCATTTT. Amino acid sequence: CASSQDSGGGQPQHF.

The chain has TRBV5-4 and TRBJ2-1, with D hard to call. V lost 0 bases and J lost 7, with 14 bases in between. The CDR3 sequence is 15 residues long. Germline V lookup: CDR1 SGHNT, CDR2 YYREEE (reference sequence). The CDR3 DNA reads TGTGCCAGCAGCTTGGTAGGCCCGCGAGTGAATGAGCAGTTCTTC. The encoded protein is CASSLVGPRVNEQFF.

V usage is TRBV3-1 (or the pseudogene TRBV3-2) and J usage is TRBJ2-7, with 7 bases identical to TRBD2. V lost 4 bases to trimming and J lost 2 bases; unmatched junction nucleotides: 11. CDR1 is LGHDT, CDR2 YNNKEL, per germline (reference sequence). This CDR3 comprises 16 residues. The CDR3 DNA is TGTGCCAGCAGCCGAGCCTGGGAGGGAAACGCCTACGAGCAGTACTTC. Its translation: CASSRAWEGNAYEQYF.

V usage is TRBV11-1 and J usage is TRBJ1-1; no reliable D call. The germline V gene encodes CDR1 SGHAT and CDR2 FQDESV (reference sequence). The V gene lost 5 bases and the J gene lost 1 base, with 14 bases spanning the gap. The length of the CDR3 is 15 residues. In DNA form, the CDR3 reads TGTGCCAGCAGCCCGGTCCCTGGGCCGAACACTGAAGCTTTCTTT. The encoded protein is CASSPVPGPNTEAFF.

The V and J genes are TRBV5-1 and TRBJ1-1; D is uncertain. Germline CDR1 reads SGHRS; CDR2 reads YFSETQ. This CDR3 comprises 14 residues. Trimming left V 0 bases short and J 5 bases short, with 11 bases between. DNA for the CDR3: TGCGCCAGCAGCTTGGTTGGGGAGTTTACTGAAGCTTTCTTT. It specifies CASSLVGEFTEAFF.

The chain joins TRBV2 to TRBJ2-7, with 8 positions matching TRBD1. CDR3 length equals 14 residues. Germline assignment: CDR1 SNHLY and CDR2 FYNNEI. V was pared by 4 bases and J by 3 bases, with 5 bases of the junction left unmatched. The CDR3 bases are TGTGCCAGCAGTGCGTGGACAGGGTTCTACGAGCAGTACTTC. Amino acid sequence: CASSAWTGFYEQYF.

The gene calls are TRBV5-1 and TRBJ2-5; perhaps TRBD2 as D (6 bases). With 4 bases removed from V and 5 bases from J, the gap between germline ends came to 18 bases. Germline V gives CDR1 SGHRS, CDR2 YFSETQ. The CDR3 is 15 residues long. The CDR3 DNA follows: TGCGCCAGCAGCCCCGCCGTCGGGAGAGGCGAGACCCAGTACTTC. Its protein is CASSPAVGRGETQYF. Filled out from reference TRBV5-1 and TRBJ2-5, the complete variable domain reads KAGVTQTPRYLIKTRGQQVTLSCSPISGHRSVSWYQQTPGQGLQFLFEYFSETQRNKGNFPGRFSGRQFSNSRSEMNVSTLELGDSALYLCASSPAVGRGETQYFGPGTRLLVL.

The genes are TRBV2 and TRBJ2-1, with 7 bases identical to TRBD2. The CDR3 is 15 residues long. Germline CDR1 and CDR2: SNHLY and FYNNEI. The trim removed 7 bases at V and 0 bases at J, leaving 6 bases unmatched. The CDR3 nucleotides are TGTGCCAGCAAAGTCCTAGCGGTCTCCTACAATGAGCAGTTCTTC. Translating it yields CASKVLAVSYNEQFF. The whole variable domain, filled in from reference TRBV2 and TRBJ2-1, reads EPEVTQTPSHQVTQMGQEVILRCVPISNHLYFYWYRQILGQKVEFLVSFYNNEISEKSEIFDDQFSVERPDGSNFTLKIRSTKLEDSAMYFCASKVLAVSYNEQFFGPGTRLTVL.

This CDR3 reads CASSTGGGYNEQFF. The CDR3 nucleotides are TGTGCCAGCAGTACAGGGGGTGGGTACAATGAGCAGTTCTTC. The chain carries TRBV14 and TRBJ2-1; 8 nucleotides line up with TRBD1. This CDR3 is built from 14 residues. CDR1 and CDR2 (germline): SGHDN, FVKESK. Trimming removed 6 bases from V and 4 bases from J; junction bases left unmatched: 5.

A single count supports this clone. The chain carries TRBV5-4 and TRBJ2-7; 7 bases align to TRBD1. CDR1 is SGHNT and CDR2 is YYREEE in the germline V gene (reference sequence). V lost 3 bases to trimming and J lost 4 bases; unmatched junction nucleotides: 1. This CDR3 has 12 residues. In DNA form, the CDR3 reads TGTGCCAGCAGCTGGACAGGTTACGAGCAGTACTTC. Translated: CASSWTGYEQYF.

V gene TRBV7-3 combines with J gene TRBJ2-3, with D unclear. Germline V gene sequence: CDR1 SGHTA, CDR2 FQGTGA. V lost 2 bases, J lost 0 bases, and 3 bases lay in between. The CDR3 totals 13 residues. CDR3 protein: CASSLSSTDTQYF. The CDR3 DNA reads TGTGCCAGCAGCTTATCCAGCACAGATACGCAGTATTTT. Using reference TRBV7-3 and TRBJ2-3 for the parts outside the CDR3, the full variable domain is GAGVSQTPSNKVTEKGKYVELRCDPISGHTALYWYRQSLGQGPEFLIYFQGTGAADDSGLPNDRFFAVRPEGSVSTLKIQRTERGDSAVYLCASSLSSTDTQYFGPGTRLTVL.

In DNA form, the CDR3 reads TGTGCCAGCAGCGCAGGACACCCAGGGGAAGAGCAGTACTTC. This codes for CASSAGHPGEEQYF. The rearrangement joins TRBV9 to TRBJ2-7, with a weak D call TRBD1 (6 bases). Trimming pared 3 bases from V and 7 bases from J, leaving 17 bases between. Germline CDR1 and CDR2: SGDLS and YYNGEE. The length of the CDR3 is 14 residues.

V and J are TRBV5-4 and TRBJ2-7; D assignment may be TRBD1 or TRBD2 (5 bases each). The ends were cut back, 0 bases at V and 6 bases at J, with 13 bases in the middle. Germline V gives CDR1 SGHNT, CDR2 YYREEE (reference sequence). The CDR3 spans 14 residues. CDR3 sequence: CASSLAGALREQYF. The CDR3 region has the DNA TGTGCCAGCAGCTTGGCCGGGGCTCTTCGCGAGCAGTACTTC.

The chain combines TRBV4-1 with TRBJ1-6; possibly TRBD1 for D (5 bases). The V end was cut by 4 bases, the J end by 0 bases, with 19 bases between. The CDR3 covers 19 residues. Germline lookup yields CDR1 MGHRA and CDR2 YSYEKL. CDR3 sequence: CASSRPLVGGSSYNSPLHF. The DNA of the CDR3 is TGCGCCAGCAGCCGACCCCTTGTTGGGGGTAGCTCCTATAATTCACCCCTCCACTTT.

This clone was recorded many times. This chain connects TRBV28 to TRBJ1-2, with a weak D call TRBD1 (5 bases). The V gene lost 2 bases and the J gene lost 3 bases, with 13 bases spanning the gap. The CDR3 loop spans 15 amino acids. Germline V gene sequence: CDR1 MDHEN, CDR2 SYDVKM. The CDR3 is CASSLPRGLDYGYTF. In DNA, the CDR3 is TGTGCCAGCAGTTTACCCCGGGGACTCGACTATGGCTACACCTTC.

The genes are TRBV3-1 (or the pseudogene TRBV3-2) and TRBJ2-7; tentatively, D is TRBD1 or TRBD2 (5 bases each). V was trimmed by 1 base and J by 2 bases, leaving 6 bases between them. CDR1 and CDR2 from the germline V gene are LGHDT and YNNKEL (reference sequence). The CDR3 runs 13 residues. CDR3 sequence (DNA): TGTGCCAGCAGCCAAGGGGGACCCTACGAGCAGTACTTC. Translation: CASSQGGPYEQYF.

This chain links TRBV28 with TRBJ1-6, with 8 bases matching TRBD1. V lost 5 bases to trimming and J lost 4 bases; unmatched junction nucleotides: 7. CDR3 length: 16 residues. Germline assignment: CDR1 MDHEN and CDR2 SYDVKM. The DNA of the CDR3 is TGTGCCAGCAGTATCGGGACAGGCGTTTATAATTCACCCCTCCACTTT. This sequence encodes CASSIGTGVYNSPLHF.

The V call is TRBV9, the J call TRBJ2-1, with TRBD1 matching over 7 bases. The CDR3 covers 16 residues. Germline trimming cut 2 bases from V and 4 bases from J; bases unmatched to any gene: 9. CDR1 and CDR2 (germline): SGDLS, YYNGEE. The CDR3 loop reads CASSVSTGRGYNEQFF. In DNA form, the CDR3 reads TGTGCCAGCAGCGTTTCGACAGGGAGAGGGTACAATGAGCAGTTCTTC.

The V gene is TRBV28, the J gene TRBJ1-3; unclear D gene. Trimming pared 5 bases from V and 5 bases from J, leaving 7 bases between. Germline lookup yields CDR1 MDHEN and CDR2 SYDVKM. CDR3 size: 12 residues. The CDR3, as DNA: TGTGCCAGCAGTCAACTCCGAAACACCATATATTTT. Its protein product is CASSQLRNTIYF. Supplemented by reference TRBV28 and TRBJ1-3, the full variable domain reads DVKVTQSSRYLVKRTGEKVFLECVQDMDHENMFWYRQDPGLGLRLIYFSYDVKMKEKGDIPEGYSVSREKKERFSLILESASTNQTSMYLCASSQLRNTIYFGEGSWLTVV.

V gene TRBV15 combines with J gene TRBJ2-1; TRBD1 agrees at 10 bases. This CDR3 contains 16 residues. The ends lost 0 bases at V and 5 bases at J; junction bases unmatched: 4. Germline CDR1 reads LNHNV; CDR2 reads YYDKDF (reference sequence). The CDR3 sequence is CATSRDWGQGNNEQFF. CDR3 DNA: TGTGCCACCAGCAGAGATTGGGGACAGGGGAACAATGAGCAGTTCTTC.

The chain combines TRBV18 with TRBJ2-2; D remains ambiguous. Germline V gene lookup returns CDR1 KGHSH and CDR2 LQKENI. The CDR3 totals 14 residues. Trimming removed 3 bases at V and 0 bases at J, with 5 bases between. The CDR3 loop reads CASSPRPNTGELFF. CDR3 DNA: TGTGCCAGCTCACCCCGACCGAACACCGGGGAGCTGTTTTTT.

The gene calls are TRBV28 and TRBJ1-3, with D tentatively TRBD1 (5 bases). CDR3 length: 14 amino acids. Trimming pared 4 bases from V and 3 bases from J, leaving 10 bases between. CDR1 is MDHEN and CDR2 is SYDVKM in the germline V gene. The CDR3 DNA reads TGTGCCAGCAGTTCAGGGACCGTTGGAAACACCATATATTTT. Translating gives CASSSGTVGNTIYF. Full variable domain (rest looked up from reference TRBV28 and TRBJ1-3): DVKVTQSSRYLVKRTGEKVFLECVQDMDHENMFWYRQDPGLGLRLIYFSYDVKMKEKGDIPEGYSVSREKKERFSLILESASTNQTSMYLCASSSGTVGNTIYFGEGSWLTVV.